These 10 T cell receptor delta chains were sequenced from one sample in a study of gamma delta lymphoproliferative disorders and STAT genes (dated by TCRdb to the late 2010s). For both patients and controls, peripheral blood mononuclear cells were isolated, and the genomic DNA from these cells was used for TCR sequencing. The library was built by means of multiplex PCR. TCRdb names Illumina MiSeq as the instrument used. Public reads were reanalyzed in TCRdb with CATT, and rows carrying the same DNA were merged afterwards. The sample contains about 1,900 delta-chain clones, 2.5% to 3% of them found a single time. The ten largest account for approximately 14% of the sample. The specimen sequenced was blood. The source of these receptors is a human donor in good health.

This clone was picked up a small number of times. CDR3 coding DNA: TGTGCCTGTGACTTCGCACTGGGGGGAAAGCGCTCCTGGGACACCCGACAGATGTTTTTC. It yields the protein CACDFALGGKRSWDTRQMFF. The V call is TRDV2, the J call TRDJ3, with TRDD3 identical over 8 bases. CDR1 is GEAIGNYY, CDR2 EKD, per germline. The CDR3 length is 20 residues. With 3 bases clipped from V and 0 bases from J, the junction kept 12 bases outside the gene matches.

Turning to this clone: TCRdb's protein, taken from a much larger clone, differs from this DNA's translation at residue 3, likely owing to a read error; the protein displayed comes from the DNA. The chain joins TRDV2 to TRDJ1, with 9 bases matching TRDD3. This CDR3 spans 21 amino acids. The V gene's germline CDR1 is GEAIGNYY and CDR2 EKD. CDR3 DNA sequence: TGTGCCCGTGACACCGTGGCCCTGGGGGATCACATCAAAGGGTACACCGATAAACTCATCTTT. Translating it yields CARDTVALGDHIKGYTDKLIF.

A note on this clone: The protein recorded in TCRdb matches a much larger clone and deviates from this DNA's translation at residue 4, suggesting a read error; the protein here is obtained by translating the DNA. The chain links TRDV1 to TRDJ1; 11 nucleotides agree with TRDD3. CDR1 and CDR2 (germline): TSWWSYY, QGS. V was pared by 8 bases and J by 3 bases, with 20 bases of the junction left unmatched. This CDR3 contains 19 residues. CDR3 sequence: CALRGSDGGYANSADKLIF. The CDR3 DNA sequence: TGTGCTCTTCGGGGATCCGATGGGGGATACGCGAACTCGGCCGATAAACTCATCTTT.

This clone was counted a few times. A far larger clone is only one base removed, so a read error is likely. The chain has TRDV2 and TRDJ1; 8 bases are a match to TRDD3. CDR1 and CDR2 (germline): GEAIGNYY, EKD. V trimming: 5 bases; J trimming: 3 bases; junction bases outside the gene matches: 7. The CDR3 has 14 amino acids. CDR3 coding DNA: TGTGCCTGTGGCAGCATTGGGGGATCCGATAAACTCATCTTT. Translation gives CACGSIGGSDKLIF.

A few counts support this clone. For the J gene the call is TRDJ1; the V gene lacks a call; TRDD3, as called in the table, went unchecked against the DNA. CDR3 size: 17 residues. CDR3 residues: CASLCLAGGYAINKLIF. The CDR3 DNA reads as TGTGCTTCATTGTGCCTGGCTGGGGGATACGCCATCAATAAACTCATCTTT.

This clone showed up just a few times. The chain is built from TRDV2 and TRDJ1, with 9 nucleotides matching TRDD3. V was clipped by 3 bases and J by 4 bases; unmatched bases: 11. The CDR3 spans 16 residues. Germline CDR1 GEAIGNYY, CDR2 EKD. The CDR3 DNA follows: TGTGCCTGTGACTCCTTGCTGGGGGATGGGAACGATAAACTCATCTTT. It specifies CACDSLLGDGNDKLIF.

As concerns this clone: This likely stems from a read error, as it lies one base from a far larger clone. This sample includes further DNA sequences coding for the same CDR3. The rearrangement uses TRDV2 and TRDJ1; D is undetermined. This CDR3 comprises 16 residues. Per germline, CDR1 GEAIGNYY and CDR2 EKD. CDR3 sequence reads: CACDSLGLMRADKLIF. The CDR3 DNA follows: TGTGCCTGTGACAGCTTGGGACTGATGCGCGCCGACAAACTCATCTTT.

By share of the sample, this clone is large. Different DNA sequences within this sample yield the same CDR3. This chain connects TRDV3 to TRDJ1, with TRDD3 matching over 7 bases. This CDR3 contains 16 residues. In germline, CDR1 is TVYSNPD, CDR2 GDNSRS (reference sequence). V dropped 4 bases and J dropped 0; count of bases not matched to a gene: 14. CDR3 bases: TGTGCCTATCTGGGGGGGGCAAACTCTTACACCGATAAACTCATCTTT. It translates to CAYLGGANSYTDKLIF.

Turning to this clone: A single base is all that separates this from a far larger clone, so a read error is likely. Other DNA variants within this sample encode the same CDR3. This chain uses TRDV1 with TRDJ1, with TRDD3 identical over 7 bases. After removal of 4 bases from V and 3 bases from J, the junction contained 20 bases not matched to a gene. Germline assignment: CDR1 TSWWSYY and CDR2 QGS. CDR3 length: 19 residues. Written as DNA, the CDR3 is TGTGCTCTTGGGGGATCCGATGGAGGATACGCGAACTCGGCCGATAAACTCATCTTT. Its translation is CALGGSDGGYANSADKLIF.

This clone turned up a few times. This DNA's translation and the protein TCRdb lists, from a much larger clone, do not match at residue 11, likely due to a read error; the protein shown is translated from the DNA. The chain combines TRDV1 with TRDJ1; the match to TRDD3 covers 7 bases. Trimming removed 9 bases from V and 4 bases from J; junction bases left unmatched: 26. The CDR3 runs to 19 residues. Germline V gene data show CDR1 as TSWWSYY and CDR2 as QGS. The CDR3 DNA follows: TGTGCTCTGGCCTGGAATCGTTACTGGGGTCTTACCCCGGTCGATAAACTCATCTTT. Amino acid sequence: CALAWNRYWGLTPVDKLIF.